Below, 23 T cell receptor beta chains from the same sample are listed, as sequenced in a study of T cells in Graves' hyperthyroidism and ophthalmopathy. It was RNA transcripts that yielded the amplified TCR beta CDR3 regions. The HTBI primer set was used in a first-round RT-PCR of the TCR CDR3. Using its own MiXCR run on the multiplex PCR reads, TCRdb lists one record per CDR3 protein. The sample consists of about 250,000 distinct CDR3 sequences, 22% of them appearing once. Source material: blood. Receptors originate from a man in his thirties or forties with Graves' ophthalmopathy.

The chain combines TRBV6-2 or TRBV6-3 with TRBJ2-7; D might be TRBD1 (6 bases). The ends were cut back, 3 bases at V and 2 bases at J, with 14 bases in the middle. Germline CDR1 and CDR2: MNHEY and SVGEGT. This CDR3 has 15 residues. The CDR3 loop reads CASSYLTGRPYEQYF. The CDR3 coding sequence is TGTGCCAGCAGTTATCTAACAGGGCGCCCCTACGAGCAGTACTTC.

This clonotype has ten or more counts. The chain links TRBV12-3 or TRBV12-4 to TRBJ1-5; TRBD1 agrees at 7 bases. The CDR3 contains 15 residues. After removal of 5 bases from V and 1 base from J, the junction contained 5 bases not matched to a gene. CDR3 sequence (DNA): TGTGCCAGCAGTGGGGGACAGAAGAGCAATCAGCCCCAGCATTTT. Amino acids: CASSGGQKSNQPQHF.

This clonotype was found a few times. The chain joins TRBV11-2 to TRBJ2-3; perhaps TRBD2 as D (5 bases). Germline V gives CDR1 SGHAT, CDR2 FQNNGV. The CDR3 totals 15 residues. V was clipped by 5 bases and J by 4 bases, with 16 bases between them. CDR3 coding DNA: TGTGCCAGCAGCGCCGGAGAGGGAAGGGCAGATACGCAGTATTTT. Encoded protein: CASSAGEGRADTQYF.

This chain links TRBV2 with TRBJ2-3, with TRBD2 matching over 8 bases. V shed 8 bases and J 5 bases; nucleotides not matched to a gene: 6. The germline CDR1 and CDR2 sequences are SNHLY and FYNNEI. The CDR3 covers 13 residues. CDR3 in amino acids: CASAGSGKDTQYF. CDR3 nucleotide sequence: TGTGCCAGCGCTGGTAGCGGGAAAGATACGCAGTATTTT.

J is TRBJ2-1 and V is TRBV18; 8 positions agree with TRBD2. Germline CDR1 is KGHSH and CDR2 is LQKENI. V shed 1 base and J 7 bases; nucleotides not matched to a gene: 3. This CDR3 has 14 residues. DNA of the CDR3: TGTGCCAGCTCACCACGAAGCGGGAGTAATGAGCAGTTCTTC. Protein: CASSPRSGSNEQFF.

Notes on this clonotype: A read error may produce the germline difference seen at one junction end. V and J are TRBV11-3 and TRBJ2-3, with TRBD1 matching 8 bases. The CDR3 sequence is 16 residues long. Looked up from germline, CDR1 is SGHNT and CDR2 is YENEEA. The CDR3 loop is CTSSRTTGGRTDTQYF. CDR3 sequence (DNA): TGTACCAGCAGCCGTACAACAGGGGGTAGAACAGATACGCAGTATTTT.

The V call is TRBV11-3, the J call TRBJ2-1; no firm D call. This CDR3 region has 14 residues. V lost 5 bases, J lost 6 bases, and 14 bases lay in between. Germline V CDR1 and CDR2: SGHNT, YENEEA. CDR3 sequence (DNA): TGTGCCAGCAGCGGCCTTACGCGGTTCAATGAGCAGTTCTTC. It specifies CASSGLTRFNEQFF.

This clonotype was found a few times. CDR3 coding DNA: TGCAGCGTTGATTCATCCATTTTCACTGAAGCTTTCTTT. Amino acid sequence: CSVDSSIFTEAFF. The rearrangement uses TRBV29-1 and TRBJ1-1, with D uncertain. V was cut by 3 bases and J by 4 bases, with 12 bases left in between. The CDR3 contains 13 residues. Germline V lookup: CDR1 SQVTM, CDR2 ANQGSEA.

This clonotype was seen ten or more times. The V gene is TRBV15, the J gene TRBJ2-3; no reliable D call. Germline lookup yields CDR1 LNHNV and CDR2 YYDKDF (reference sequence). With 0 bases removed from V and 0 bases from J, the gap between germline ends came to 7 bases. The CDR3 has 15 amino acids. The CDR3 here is CATSREATSTDTQYF. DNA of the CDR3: TGTGCCACCAGCAGAGAAGCCACTAGCACAGATACGCAGTATTTT.

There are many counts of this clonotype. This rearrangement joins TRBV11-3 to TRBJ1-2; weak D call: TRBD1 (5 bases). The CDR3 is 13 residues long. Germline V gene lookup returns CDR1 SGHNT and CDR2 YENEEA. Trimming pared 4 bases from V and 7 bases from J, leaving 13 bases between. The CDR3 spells CASSSRELFGYTF. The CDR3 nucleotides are TGTGCCAGCAGCTCCAGGGAGTTGTTTGGCTACACCTTC. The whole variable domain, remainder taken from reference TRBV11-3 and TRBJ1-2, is EAGVVQSPRYKIIEKKQPVAFWCNPISGHNTLYWYLQNLGQGPELLIRYENEEAVDDSQLPKDRFSAERLKGVDSTLKIQPAELGDSAVYLCASSSRELFGYTFGSGTRLTVV.

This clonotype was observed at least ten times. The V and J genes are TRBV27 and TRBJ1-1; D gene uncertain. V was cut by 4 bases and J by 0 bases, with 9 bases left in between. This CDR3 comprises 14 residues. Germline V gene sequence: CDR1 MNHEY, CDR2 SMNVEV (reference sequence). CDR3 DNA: TGTGCCAGCAGTTCTACCGTGGTGAACACTGAAGCTTTCTTT. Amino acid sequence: CASSSTVVNTEAFF.

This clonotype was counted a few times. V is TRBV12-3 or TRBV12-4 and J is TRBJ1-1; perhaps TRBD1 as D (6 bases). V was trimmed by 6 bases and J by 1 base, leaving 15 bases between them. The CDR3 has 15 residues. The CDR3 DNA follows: TGTGCCAGCAGCCCTCTCGCGGGACAGAACACTGAAGCTTTCTTT. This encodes CASSPLAGQNTEAFF.

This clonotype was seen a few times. The CDR3 region has the DNA TGCGCCAGCACCAACAGGCGGGGGCCCAATGAGCAGTTCTTC. As protein: CASTNRRGPNEQFF. The V call is TRBV10-1, the J call TRBJ2-1, with a weak D call TRBD2 (7 bases). The CDR3 totals 14 residues. Germline values: CDR1 WNHNN, CDR2 SYGVQD (reference sequence). V lost 7 bases and J 6 bases, leaving 16 bases between the germline ends.

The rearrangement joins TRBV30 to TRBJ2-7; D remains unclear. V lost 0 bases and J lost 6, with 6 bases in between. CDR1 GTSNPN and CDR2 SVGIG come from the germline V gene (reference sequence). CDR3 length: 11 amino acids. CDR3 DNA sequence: TGTGCCTGGAGTGTAATGGGCGAGCAGTACTTC. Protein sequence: CAWSVMGEQYF.

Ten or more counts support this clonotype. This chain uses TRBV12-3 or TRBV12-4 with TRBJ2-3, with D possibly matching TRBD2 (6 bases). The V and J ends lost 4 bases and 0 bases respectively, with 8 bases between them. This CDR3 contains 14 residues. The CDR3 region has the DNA TGTGCCAGCAGTTCTCTAGCGAGCACAGATACGCAGTATTTT. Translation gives CASSSLASTDTQYF.

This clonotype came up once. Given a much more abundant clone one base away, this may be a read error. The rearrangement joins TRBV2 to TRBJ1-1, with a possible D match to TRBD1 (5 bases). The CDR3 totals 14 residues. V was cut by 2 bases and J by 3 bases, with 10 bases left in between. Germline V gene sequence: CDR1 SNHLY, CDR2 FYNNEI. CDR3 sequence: CASSETGPDTEAFF. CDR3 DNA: TGTGCCAGCAGTGAAACAGGCCCCGACACTGAAGCTTTCTTT.

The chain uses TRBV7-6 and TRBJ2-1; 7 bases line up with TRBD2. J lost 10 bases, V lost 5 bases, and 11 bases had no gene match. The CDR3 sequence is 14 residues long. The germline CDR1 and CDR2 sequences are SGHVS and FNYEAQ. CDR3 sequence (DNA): TGTGCCAGCAGCCGAGGGGACTGGGGGGGGGAGCAGTTCTTC. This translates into CASSRGDWGGEQFF.

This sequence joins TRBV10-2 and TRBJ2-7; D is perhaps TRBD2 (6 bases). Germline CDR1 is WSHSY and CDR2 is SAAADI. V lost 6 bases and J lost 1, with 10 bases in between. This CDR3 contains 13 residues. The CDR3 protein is CASRSAGSYEQYF. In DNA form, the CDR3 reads TGCGCCAGCAGATCGGCGGGGTCCTACGAGCAGTACTTC.

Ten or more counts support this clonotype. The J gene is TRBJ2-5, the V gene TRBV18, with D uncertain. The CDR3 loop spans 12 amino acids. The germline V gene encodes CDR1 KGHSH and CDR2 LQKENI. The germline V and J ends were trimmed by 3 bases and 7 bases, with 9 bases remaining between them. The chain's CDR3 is CASSPGSWTQYF. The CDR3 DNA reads TGTGCCAGCTCACCGGGGTCGTGGACCCAGTACTTC.

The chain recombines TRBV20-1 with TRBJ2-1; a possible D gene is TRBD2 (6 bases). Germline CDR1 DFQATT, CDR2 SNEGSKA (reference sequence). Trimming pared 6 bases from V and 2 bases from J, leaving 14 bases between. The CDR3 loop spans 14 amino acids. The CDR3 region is CSAGAGRTYNEQFF. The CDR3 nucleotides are TGCAGTGCCGGTGCGGGGAGAACCTACAATGAGCAGTTCTTC.

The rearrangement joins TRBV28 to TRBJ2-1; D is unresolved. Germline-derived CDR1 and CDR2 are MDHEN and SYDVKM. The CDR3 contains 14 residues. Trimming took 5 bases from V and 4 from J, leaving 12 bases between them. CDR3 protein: CASSQRSGYNEQFF. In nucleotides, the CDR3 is TGTGCCAGCAGTCAGAGGTCCGGGTACAATGAGCAGTTCTTC.

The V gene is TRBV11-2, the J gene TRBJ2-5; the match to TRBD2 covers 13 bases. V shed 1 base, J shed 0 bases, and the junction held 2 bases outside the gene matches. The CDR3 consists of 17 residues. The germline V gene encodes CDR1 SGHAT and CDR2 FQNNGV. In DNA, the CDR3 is TGTGCCAGCAGCTTAGGGGGACTAGCGGGGTACCAAGAGACCCAGTACTTC. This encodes CASSLGGLAGYQETQYF.

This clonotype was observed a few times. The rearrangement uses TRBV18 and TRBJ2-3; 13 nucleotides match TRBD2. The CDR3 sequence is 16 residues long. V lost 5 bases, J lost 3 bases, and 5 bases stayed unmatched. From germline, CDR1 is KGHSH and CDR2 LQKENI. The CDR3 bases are TGTGCCAGCTCATCTGGACTAGCGGGAGCAACAGATACGCAGTATTTT. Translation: CASSSGLAGATDTQYF.